The rows below give T cell receptor beta chains drawn from one sample of a study of shared clonotypes between healthy human individuals. Libraries were prepared by immunoSEQ multiplex PCR; TCRdb keeps only in-frame clonotypes and omits some of them. The data hold roughly 2,500,000 clones, with over 85% observed a single time. Source material: naive CD4+ T cells from PBMCs. The receptors here all came from a young man in good health. Some clones in this sample may be carry-over from other donors' samples. CDR3s include the opening cysteine and the closing phenylalanine or tryptophan. Fields, in order: J gene, V gene, D gene, clone size, CDR3 protein, CDR3 DNA. D genes are given only for firm matches. Clone size is given for some rows only: seen once, a few or many times, or a class if the clone is expanded.

J: TRBJ2-1; V: TRBV5-1; D: .; size: .; CDR3: CASSSHLDSRANNEQFF; DNA: TGCGCCAGCAGCTCGCACCTAGACAGTAGGGCTAACAATGAGCAGTTCTTC
J: TRBJ2-7; V: TRBV6-5; D: TRBD1; size: .; CDR3: CASSYSIRGSYEQYF; DNA: TGTGCCAGCAGTTACTCGATCAGGGGGTCCTACGAGCAGTACTTC
J: TRBJ1-4; V: TRBV15; D: .; size: .; CDR3: CATSVGVEKLFF; DNA: TGTGCCACCAGTGTCGGTGTCGAAAAACTGTTTTTT
J: TRBJ2-1; V: TRBV11-1; D: TRBD2; size: .; CDR3: CASSLGRTSGSSEQFF; DNA: TGTGCCAGCAGCTTAGGGCGGACTAGCGGCTCCAGTGAGCAGTTCTTC
J: TRBJ2-5; V: TRBV4-1; D: TRBD1; size: .; CDR3: CASSQGPSGGERETQYF; DNA: TGCGCCAGCAGCCAAGGTCCCTCAGGGGGCGAGAGGGAGACCCAGTACTTC
J: TRBJ2-1; V: TRBV5-1; D: TRBD2; size: .; CDR3: CASSLLAGLTMGGQFF; DNA: TGCGCCAGCAGCTTGCTTGCGGGACTAACTATGGGTGGCCAGTTCTTC
J: TRBJ1-2; V: TRBV12-5; D: TRBD1; size: .; CDR3: CASGLVLGQVRAYGYTF; DNA: TGTGCTAGTGGTTTGGTCCTCGGACAGGTTCGTGCCTATGGCTACACCTTC
J: TRBJ2-7; V: TRBV15; D: .; size: .; CDR3: CATSSNRDALREQYF; DNA: TGTGCCACCAGCAGCAACCGGGACGCCCTTAGGGAGCAGTACTTC
J: TRBJ2-7; V: TRBV5-8; D: .; size: .; CDR3: CATSRAGTYEQYF; DNA: TGTGCCACCTCCAGGGCAGGGACCTACGAGCAGTACTTC
J: TRBJ1-6; V: TRBV28; D: .; size: .; CDR3: CASSIRPWDRPPTHF; DNA: TGTGCCAGCAGTATCCGGCCCTGGGACCGACCACCCACCCACTTT
J: TRBJ2-5; V: TRBV11-3; D: .; size: .; CDR3: CATRYQGRCQETQYF; DNA: TGTGCCACCCGATACCAGGGTCGGTGCCAAGAGACCCAGTACTTC
J: TRBJ2-7; V: TRBV6-4; D: .; size: .; CDR3: CASSEGLTYEQYF; DNA: TGTGCCAGCAGTGAAGGACTCACCTACGAGCAGTACTTC
J: TRBJ2-3; V: TRBV10-3; D: .; size: .; CDR3: CAIRGLMGTDTQYF; DNA: TGTGCCATCAGGGGGTTAATGGGCACAGATACGCAGTATTTT
J: TRBJ1-5; V: TRBV4-1; D: TRBD1; size: .; CDR3: CASSQNRGNQPQHF; DNA: TGCGCCAGCAGCCAGAACAGGGGTAATCAGCCCCAGCATTTT
J: TRBJ1-4; V: TRBV28; D: .; size: few; CDR3: CASGDSRRLFF; DNA: TGTGCCAGCGGCGATTCACGACGACTGTTTTTT
J: TRBJ2-2; V: TRBV6-5; D: .; size: .; CDR3: CASSYRERVYGELFF; DNA: TGTGCCAGCAGTTATCGGGAGAGGGTCTACGGGGAGCTGTTTTTT
J: TRBJ2-2; V: TRBV5-1; D: .; size: .; CDR3: CASSQLQGTGELFF; DNA: TGCGCCAGCAGCCAGTTACAGGGTACCGGGGAGCTGTTTTTT
J: TRBJ2-7; V: TRBV1; D: .; size: .; CDR3: CTSSQYEGYWTSGRLPSYEQYF; DNA: TGCACCAGCAGCCAATATGAAGGGTATTGGACTAGCGGGAGGCTCCCCTCCTACGAGCAGTACTTC
J: TRBJ1-2; V: TRBV5-1; D: .; size: .; CDR3: CASSAGTTINYGYTF; DNA: TGCGCCAGCAGCGCCGGGACTACTATTAACTATGGCTACACCTTC
J: TRBJ2-1; V: TRBV5-1; D: .; size: .; CDR3: CASSLTGRGDNEQFF; DNA: TGCGCCAGCAGCTTGACAGGCAGGGGGGACAATGAGCAGTTCTTC
J: TRBJ2-5; V: TRBV5-1; D: .; size: .; CDR3: CASSLDGKETQYF; DNA: TGCGCCAGCAGCTTGGATGGGAAAGAGACCCAGTACTTC
J: TRBJ1-5; V: TRBV19; D: .; size: once; CDR3: CASRNRHNQPQHF; DNA: TGTGCCAGTAGGAACAGACACAATCAGCCCCAGCATTTT
J: TRBJ2-7; V: TRBV7-2; D: TRBD2; size: .; CDR3: CASSPPGLAVHEQYF; DNA: TGTGCCAGCAGCCCCCCTGGACTAGCGGTCCACGAGCAGTACTTC
J: TRBJ2-1; V: TRBV6-1; D: .; size: .; CDR3: CASSEALERTYNEQFF; DNA: TGTGCCAGCAGTGAAGCGCTCGAGCGGACCTACAATGAGCAGTTCTTC
J: TRBJ2-3; V: TRBV5-4; D: .; size: .; CDR3: CASSFPLGEADTQYF; DNA: TGTGCCAGCAGCTTCCCCCTAGGGGAGGCAGATACGCAGTATTTT
J: TRBJ1-5; V: TRBV5-1; D: .; size: .; CDR3: CASSLGGIYQPQHF; DNA: TGCGCCAGCAGCTTAGGGGGGATATATCAGCCCCAGCATTTT
J: TRBJ1-5; V: TRBV5-8; D: TRBD1; size: .; CDR3: CASSLSGGQPQHF; DNA: TGTGCCAGCAGCTTGTCAGGGGGTCAGCCCCAGCATTTT
J: TRBJ2-1; V: TRBV10-3; D: .; size: .; CDR3: CAISESDWYSYNEQFF; DNA: TGTGCCATCAGTGAGTCGGACTGGTACTCCTACAATGAGCAGTTCTTC
J: TRBJ1-3; V: TRBV5-1; D: .; size: .; CDR3: CASSLAPSTGRRNTIYF; DNA: TGCGCCAGCAGCCTTGCTCCGAGCACAGGGAGAAGAAACACCATATATTTT
J: TRBJ2-2; V: TRBV4-3; D: .; size: .; CDR3: CASSQAFLAGQLFF; DNA: TGCGCCAGCAGCCAAGCCTTCCTAGCCGGTCAGCTGTTTTTT
J: TRBJ2-7; V: TRBV5-8; D: TRBD1; size: once; CDR3: CASNVLDRGPYEQYF; DNA: TGTGCCAGCAACGTTCTCGACAGGGGGCCCTACGAGCAGTACTTC
J: TRBJ2-5; V: TRBV19; D: TRBD2; size: .; CDR3: CASSTTSGRVETQYF; DNA: TGTGCCAGTAGTACCACTAGCGGGAGAGTGGAGACCCAGTACTTC
J: TRBJ2-5; V: TRBV28; D: TRBD2; size: .; CDR3: CASSSEGGPRETQYF; DNA: TGTGCCAGCAGTTCAGAGGGAGGGCCTAGAGAGACCCAGTACTTC
J: TRBJ2-3; V: TRBV28; D: TRBD2; size: once; CDR3: CASRTSGRTDTQYF; DNA: TGTGCCAGCAGGACTAGCGGGAGAACGGATACGCAGTATTTT
J: TRBJ1-2; V: TRBV18; D: .; size: .; CDR3: CASSPQKGPLLYYGYTF; DNA: TGTGCCAGCTCACCCCAGAAGGGACCACTACTATACTATGGCTACACCTTC
J: TRBJ2-1; V: TRBV27; D: TRBD1; size: .; CDR3: CASSFRDRGRNEQFF; DNA: TGTGCCAGCAGTTTCCGGGACAGGGGGCGCAATGAGCAGTTCTTC
J: TRBJ2-1; V: TRBV7-3; D: .; size: .; CDR3: CASSAPGSPVRFF; DNA: TGTGCCAGCAGCGCCCCCGGGAGCCCAGTCCGGTTCTTC
J: TRBJ1-1; V: TRBV5-1; D: .; size: .; CDR3: CASSLTGRDTEAFF; DNA: TGCGCCAGCAGCTTGACAGGGCGGGACACTGAAGCTTTCTTT
J: TRBJ1-2; V: TRBV7-2; D: .; size: .; CDR3: CASSLLTLLGGYTF; DNA: TGTGCCAGCAGCTTACTTACCCTGCTGGGAGGCTACACCTTC
J: TRBJ1-5; V: TRBV6-1; D: .; size: .; CDR3: CASNPRGNQPQHF; DNA: TGTGCCAGCAACCCTAGGGGCAATCAGCCCCAGCATTTT
J: TRBJ1-5; V: TRBV29-1; D: TRBD1; size: .; CDR3: CSAAGQGNQPQHF; DNA: TGCAGCGCAGCGGGACAGGGGAATCAGCCCCAGCATTTT
J: TRBJ2-7; V: TRBV29-1; D: .; size: once; CDR3: CSVEEGGRGHLYEQYF; DNA: TGCAGCGTTGAAGAGGGGGGACGCGGTCACCTCTACGAGCAGTACTTC
J: TRBJ1-2; V: TRBV29-1; D: TRBD1; size: .; CDR3: CSVSPGQPSYGYTF; DNA: TGCAGCGTCTCTCCGGGACAGCCAAGCTATGGCTACACCTTC
J: TRBJ1-5; V: TRBV18; D: .; size: .; CDR3: CASSPLGRSNQPQHF; DNA: TGTGCCAGCTCACCATTGGGGCGGAGCAATCAGCCCCAGCATTTT
J: TRBJ1-4; V: TRBV5-4; D: TRBD1; size: .; CDR3: CASSLPGQGTDEKLFF; DNA: TGTGCCAGCAGCTTACCGGGACAGGGAACGGATGAAAAACTGTTTTTT
J: TRBJ2-4; V: TRBV27; D: TRBD1; size: .; CDR3: CASRKAYRGIMENIQYF; DNA: TGTGCCAGCAGGAAAGCCTACAGGGGAATTATGGAAAACATTCAGTACTTC
J: TRBJ2-7; V: TRBV5-1; D: .; size: .; CDR3: CASSSPGPVSYEQYF; DNA: TGCGCCAGCAGCTCCCCGGGACCGGTCTCCTACGAGCAGTACTTC
J: TRBJ2-7; V: TRBV25-1; D: .; size: .; CDR3: CASSDQVSYEQYF; DNA: TGTGCCAGCAGTGATCAGGTCTCCTACGAGCAGTACTTC
J: TRBJ2-7; V: TRBV9; D: .; size: .; CDR3: CASSPSGRGPYEQYF; DNA: TGTGCCAGCAGCCCCTCGGGACGGGGACCCTACGAGCAGTACTTC
J: TRBJ2-3; V: TRBV7-2; D: TRBD1; size: .; CDR3: CASSKQGIENTDTQYF; DNA: TGTGCCAGCAGCAAACAGGGGATAGAAAACACAGATACGCAGTATTTT
J: TRBJ2-5; V: TRBV5-1; D: .; size: .; CDR3: CASSPSQETQYF; DNA: TGCGCCAGCAGCCCTTCCCAAGAGACCCAGTACTTC
J: TRBJ1-4; V: TRBV30; D: TRBD1; size: few; CDR3: CARGTGREKLFF; DNA: TGTGCCCGTGGGACAGGGAGGGAAAAACTGTTTTTT
J: TRBJ2-7; V: TRBV21-1; D: .; size: .; CDR3: CASSKPSRDRGPYEQYF; DNA: TGTGCCAGCAGCAAACCTTCCCGGGACAGGGGCCCCTACGAGCAGTACTTC
J: TRBJ2-4; V: TRBV9; D: TRBD2; size: .; CDR3: CASSREGGSKNIQYF; DNA: TGTGCCAGCAGCCGGGAGGGGGGTAGCAAAAACATTCAGTACTTC
J: TRBJ2-7; V: TRBV19; D: TRBD1; size: .; CDR3: CASSIAGGYEQYF; DNA: TGTGCCAGTAGTATAGCAGGGGGCTACGAGCAGTACTTC
J: TRBJ2-7; V: TRBV11-2; D: TRBD1; size: .; CDR3: CASSLDRDRGLEQYF; DNA: TGTGCCAGCAGCTTAGACCGGGACAGGGGACTCGAGCAGTACTTC
J: TRBJ2-1; V: TRBV19; D: TRBD2; size: .; CDR3: CASSHGGGVTSHEQFF; DNA: TGTGCCAGTAGTCATGGCGGGGGAGTAACTAGCCATGAGCAGTTCTTC